This T cell receptor (beta chain) came from a study of patients and donors after allogeneic stem cell transplantation. The CDR3 has 15 amino acids. Trimming removed 0 bases from V and 3 bases from J, with 10 bases in between. Germline assignment: CDR1 SGHRS and CDR2 YFSETQ. TCRdb processed the RT-PCR reads anew with MiXCR; each CDR3 protein has one entry. The profile shows about 110,000 distinct CDR3 sequences, about a third of them singletons. This clonotype was seen a few times. This TCR was sampled from a human donor who was either an allogeneic HSCT recipient or a stem cell or donor lymphocyte infusion donor (not recorded which). It is not recorded whose cells these are; they may come from a transplant donor. Sequencing was performed on blood, either unsorted or a sorted T cell fraction (not recorded which). V usage is TRBV5-1 and J usage is TRBJ2-1; D is perhaps TRBD1 (5 bases). CDR3: CASSLANRNYNEQFF. The CDR3 DNA reads as TGCGCCAGCAGCTTGGCCAACAGGAACTACAATGAGCAGTTCTTC.